Each of the 5 T cell receptor beta chains below was sequenced from the same sample in a study of graft-versus-host responses after intestinal transplantation. Only in-frame clones appear in the TCRdb table, and some are missing; sequencing was by immunoSEQ multiplex PCR. The sample lists about 40,000 clones, about 90% seen once, with less than 3% in the top ten. The sequenced sample was PBMCs, obtained around 320 days after intestinal transplant. The receptor source for this set is a human patient who received an intestinal transplant, so some T cells may come from the graft donor.

This rearrangement joins TRBV7-6 to TRBJ2-5; D is perhaps TRBD2 (5 bases). V shed 6 bases and J shed 1 base, with 9 bases lying between them. This CDR3 spans 13 amino acids. The V gene's germline CDR1 is SGHVS and CDR2 FNYEAQ. The CDR3 DNA sequence: TGTGCCAGCAGTAAACTAGGCCAAGAGACCCAGTACTTC. Translating it yields CASSKLGQETQYF.

This clone has just one count. This chain uses TRBV28 with TRBJ1-2; 8 bases agree with TRBD1. The CDR3 extends over 14 amino acids. The germline V gene encodes CDR1 MDHEN and CDR2 SYDVKM. Germline trimming cut 7 bases from V and 4 bases from J; bases unmatched to any gene: 8. The CDR3 spells CASIDRGGLYGYTF. CDR3 DNA sequence: TGTGCCAGCATCGACAGGGGCGGACTCTATGGCTACACCTTC.

J is TRBJ1-1 and V is TRBV6-1; D unresolved. The CDR3 is made up of 14 amino acids. The V gene's germline CDR1 is MNHNS and CDR2 SASEGT. Between the trimmed V and J ends, which lost 6 bases and 2 bases, there was a span of 13 bases. The chain's CDR3 is CASSVRAPNTEAFF. CDR3 DNA: TGTGCCAGCAGCGTACGGGCGCCTAACACTGAAGCTTTCTTT.

The CDR3 reads CAIRPGKVNEKLFF. The CDR3 region has the DNA TGTGCCATCAGACCTGGGAAGGTTAATGAAAAACTGTTTTTT. The gene calls are TRBV10-3 and TRBJ1-4; D gene uncertain. Germline loops: CDR1 ENHRY, CDR2 SYGVKD. The CDR3 loop spans 14 amino acids. The V gene lost 6 bases and the J gene lost 4 bases, with 12 bases spanning the gap.

This sequence joins TRBV4-2 and TRBJ2-7, with 10 bases lining up with TRBD2. The CDR3 is 15 residues long. V dropped 3 bases and J dropped 4; count of bases not matched to a gene: 6. Germline assignment: CDR1 LGHNA and CDR2 YNFKEQ. CDR3 region: CASSHSSGGQYEQYF. DNA of the CDR3: TGTGCCAGCAGCCATTCTAGCGGGGGTCAATACGAGCAGTACTTC.